Following are 32 T cell receptor beta chains from one sample sequenced in a study of blood T cell repertoires in COVID-19. Data came from immunoSEQ multiplex PCR; TCRdb stores just in-frame clones and leaves some out. The sample includes fewer than 200,000 clones, about nine tenths of them seen just once. The sequencing sample was made of peripheral blood. These TCRs come from a woman aged 45 to 65 with acute or convalescent COVID-19.

The V call is TRBV5-4, the J call TRBJ2-1; D may be TRBD2 (6 bases). In germline, CDR1 is SGHNT, CDR2 YYREEE (reference sequence). Trimming left V 2 bases short and J 0 bases short, with 15 bases between. The length of the CDR3 is 17 residues. CDR3 sequence: CASSFAGLTSSYNEQFF. The CDR3 nucleotides read TGTGCCAGCAGCTTTGCGGGACTTACAAGCTCCTACAATGAGCAGTTCTTC.

V and J are TRBV27 and TRBJ1-2, with D unresolved. This CDR3 comprises 16 residues. Germline assignment: CDR1 MNHEY and CDR2 SMNVEV (reference sequence). V was cut by 5 bases and J by 0 bases, with 16 bases left in between. In nucleotides, the CDR3 is TGTGCCAGCAGTCCCTTACTTAGTAGCTCTAACTATGGCTACACCTTC. Its protein is CASSPLLSSSNYGYTF.

This clone was counted once. The chain recombines TRBV6-2 or TRBV6-3 with TRBJ2-7, with 11 bases identical to TRBD2. The CDR3 is made up of 15 amino acids. Germline V gene sequence: CDR1 MNHEY, CDR2 SVGEGT. Unmatched junction bases numbered 8, after V lost 6 bases and J lost 4 bases. The CDR3 DNA follows: TGTGCCAGCAGCAGCCCTAGCGGGAGGTTGTACGAGCAGTACTTC. As protein: CASSSPSGRLYEQYF.

The J gene is TRBJ1-5, the V gene TRBV4-1; D is possibly TRBD1 (6 bases). Germline CDR1 and CDR2: MGHRA and YSYEKL. With 4 bases removed from V and 5 bases from J, the gap between germline ends came to 24 bases. The CDR3 consists of 18 residues. CDR3 amino acids: CASSLRGNTGNKDQPQHF. Written as DNA, the CDR3 is TGCGCCAGCAGCCTAAGAGGGAACACAGGGAATAAGGATCAGCCCCAGCATTTT.

CDR3 protein: CASSPRQGLAEAFF. The CDR3 DNA reads as TGTGCCAGCTCACCACGACAGGGGCTTGCTGAAGCTTTCTTT. The gene calls are TRBV18 and TRBJ1-1; 8 positions agree with TRBD1. With 1 base clipped from V and 6 bases from J, the junction kept 4 bases outside the gene matches. CDR3 length: 14 residues. The germline CDR1 and CDR2 sequences are KGHSH and LQKENI.

The J gene is TRBJ2-7, the V gene TRBV11-2; 7 positions agree with TRBD1. This CDR3 has 14 residues. From germline, CDR1 is SGHAT and CDR2 FQNNGV. V was pared by 2 bases and J by 2 bases, with 3 bases of the junction left unmatched. The CDR3 DNA follows: TGTGCCAGCAGCTTAAGGACAGGACCCTACGAGCAGTACTTC. Amino acids: CASSLRTGPYEQYF.

This clone was recorded once. The chain uses TRBV7-9 and TRBJ2-3, with 9 nucleotides matching TRBD1. V lost 4 bases and J lost 12; bases outside the gene matches: 5. Germline CDR1 and CDR2: SEHNR and FQNEAQ (reference sequence). The length of the CDR3 is 12 residues. CDR3 in amino acids: CASSSTGGSQYF. The CDR3 DNA is TGTGCCAGCAGCTCCACAGGGGGCTCTCAGTATTTT.

This sequence joins TRBV5-1 and TRBJ2-7, with 12 bases aligning to TRBD2. This CDR3 is built from 18 residues. The germline V gene encodes CDR1 SGHRS and CDR2 YFSETQ. Trimming removed 7 bases from V and 3 bases from J; junction bases left unmatched: 17. The CDR3 DNA follows: TGCGCCAGCCCTAGGCTCCTAGCGGGAGGGTCTAGGGGCTACGAGCAGTACTTC. The encoded protein is CASPRLLAGGSRGYEQYF.

The V call is TRBV29-1, the J call TRBJ2-5; 7 nucleotides agree with TRBD1. The CDR3 is 11 amino acids. CDR1 and CDR2 from the germline V gene are SQVTM and ANQGSEA. J was trimmed by 2 bases and V by 6 bases; bases with no gene match: 0. In DNA form, the CDR3 reads TGCAGCGTGGGACAGCAAGAGACCCAGTACTTC. Translated: CSVGQQETQYF. Combining the CDR3 with reference TRBV29-1 and TRBJ2-5 gives the whole variable domain SAVISQKPSRDICQRGTSLTIQCQVDSQVTMMFWYRQQPGQSLTLIATANQGSEATYESGFVIDKFPISRPNLTFSTLTVSNMSPEDSSIYLCSVGQQETQYFGPGTRLLVL.

The V call is TRBV5-1, the J call TRBJ1-2, with a possible D match to TRBD1 (6 bases). The germline gives CDR1 SGHRS, CDR2 YFSETQ. V lost 4 bases and J 3 bases, leaving 10 bases between the germline ends. The length of the CDR3 is 13 residues. The chain's CDR3 is CASSQGGDYGYTF. CDR3 DNA: TGCGCCAGCAGCCAAGGGGGGGACTATGGCTACACCTTC.

The gene calls are TRBV6-5 and TRBJ2-7; 7 bases are shared with TRBD1. Trimming cost V 2 bases and J 3 bases; bases outside gene matches: 4. CDR3 length equals 14 residues. From germline, CDR1 is MNHEY and CDR2 SVGAGI. CDR3 region: CASSYLRTGYEQYF. CDR3 in DNA: TGTGCCAGCAGTTACCTGAGGACAGGCTACGAGCAGTACTTC.

The chain links TRBV7-2 to TRBJ2-3; 9 bases line up with TRBD1. The germline V gene encodes CDR1 SGHTA and CDR2 FQGNSA. CDR3 length: 18 residues. V trimming: 1 base; J trimming: 4 bases; junction bases outside the gene matches: 12. CDR3 sequence: CASSLGTGAGSLPDTQYF. CDR3 in DNA: TGTGCCAGCAGCTTAGGGACAGGGGCCGGGAGTCTCCCAGATACGCAGTATTTT.

V is TRBV30 and J is TRBJ1-1; no firm D call. The V gene lost 4 bases and the J gene lost 2 bases, with 14 bases spanning the gap. The CDR3 runs 14 residues. Germline values: CDR1 GTSNPN, CDR2 SVGIG (reference sequence). The CDR3 nucleotides read TGTGCCTGGAAGGGCGGGTTTCCCAACACTGAAGCTTTCTTT. Protein: CAWKGGFPNTEAFF. The full variable domain, in which reference TRBV30 and TRBJ1-1 provide the parts outside the CDR3, is SQTIHQWPATLVQPVGSPLSLECTVEGTSNPNLYWYRQAAGRGLQLLFYSVGIGQISSEVPQNLSASRPQDRQFILSSKKLLLSDSGFYLCAWKGGFPNTEAFFGQGTRLTVV.

The chain links TRBV2 to TRBJ2-5; weak D call: TRBD1 (6 bases). The CDR3 loop spans 13 amino acids. The germline V gene encodes CDR1 SNHLY and CDR2 FYNNEI. Trimming left V 4 bases short and J 3 bases short, with 9 bases between. CDR3 sequence: CASSGTGKETQYF. The CDR3 bases are TGTGCCAGCAGTGGTACAGGGAAAGAGACCCAGTACTTC. The variable domain in full, completed from reference TRBV2 and TRBJ2-5, reads EPEVTQTPSHQVTQMGQEVILRCVPISNHLYFYWYRQILGQKVEFLVSFYNNEISEKSEIFDDQFSVERPDGSNFTLKIRSTKLEDSAMYFCASSGTGKETQYFGPGTRLLVL.

CDR3 amino acids: CASSLTGSIYEQYF. DNA of the CDR3: TGTGCCAGCAGCTTGACAGGGTCAATCTACGAGCAGTACTTC. The rearrangement joins TRBV5-4 to TRBJ2-7; a weak D match, TRBD1 (6 bases). V lost 1 base and J lost 3, with 11 bases in between. Germline V gene data show CDR1 as SGHNT and CDR2 as YYREEE (reference sequence). The CDR3 has 14 residues.

The chain links TRBV27 to TRBJ2-7; 9 nucleotides line up with TRBD2. There are 15 residues in the CDR3. Germline V gives CDR1 MNHEY, CDR2 SMNVEV (reference sequence). Trimming at V came to 0 bases and at J to 4 bases, leaving 4 bases not matched to a gene. CDR3 region: CASSLSSAGGYEQYF. CDR3 sequence (DNA): TGTGCCAGCAGTTTATCGTCAGCGGGGGGTTACGAGCAGTACTTC.

This rearrangement joins TRBV5-4 to TRBJ2-4; 8 bases fit TRBD1. V gave up 0 bases and J gave up 0 bases; unmatched junction bases: 2. Per germline, CDR1 SGHNT and CDR2 YYREEE (reference sequence). This CDR3 region has 16 residues. Here the CDR3 reads CASSLAGTGAKNIQYF. The CDR3 DNA sequence: TGTGCCAGCAGCTTGGCCGGGACAGGAGCCAAAAACATTCAGTACTTC.

This chain connects TRBV14 to TRBJ2-1; 11 positions agree with TRBD2. CDR3 length: 15 residues. V lost 1 base to trimming and J lost 6 bases; unmatched junction nucleotides: 2. Germline V gives CDR1 SGHDN, CDR2 FVKESK. The CDR3 is CASSQVAGGPNEQFF. Here the CDR3 DNA reads TGTGCCAGCAGCCAAGTAGCGGGGGGGCCCAATGAGCAGTTCTTC. Full variable domain (missing parts from reference TRBV14 and TRBJ2-1): EAGVTQFPSHSVIEKGQTVTLRCDPISGHDNLYWYRRVMGKEIKFLLHFVKESKQDESGMPNNRFLAERTGGTYSTLKVQPAELEDSGVYFCASSQVAGGPNEQFFGPGTRLTVL.

This chain uses TRBV5-1 with TRBJ2-7; D is possibly TRBD2 (5 bases). Germline CDR1 reads SGHRS; CDR2 reads YFSETQ. The CDR3 contains 14 residues. Trimming stripped 0 bases from V and 2 bases from J, with 9 bases between. The CDR3 protein is CASSLGTPPYEQYF. The CDR3 DNA is TGCGCCAGCAGCTTGGGGACTCCCCCCTACGAGCAGTACTTC.

This clone came up once. The J gene is TRBJ2-7, the V gene TRBV5-1; 8 bases fit TRBD1. The V gene's germline CDR1 is SGHRS and CDR2 YFSETQ. The CDR3 sequence is 15 residues long. With V trimmed by 7 bases and J by 6 bases, 15 bases remained unmatched. The CDR3 DNA sequence: TGCGCCAGCCGCCCCGCTGGACAGGGTGGGGTCGAGCAGTACTTC. This encodes CASRPAGQGGVEQYF.

In this sample, this clone turned up once. V usage is TRBV7-2 and J usage is TRBJ1-2; TRBD1 matches at 7 bases. Trimming took 1 base from V and 5 from J; bases not matched to a gene: 4. The CDR3 is 14 residues long. Germline assignment: CDR1 SGHTA and CDR2 FQGNSA. DNA of the CDR3: TGTGCCAGCAGCTTAGGGCAACAGGGGTATGGCTACACCTTC. This translates into CASSLGQQGYGYTF.

The chain carries TRBV7-2 and TRBJ2-7, with a weak D call TRBD2 (6 bases). The CDR3 is 17 residues long. V lost 1 base to trimming and J lost 0 bases, with 16 bases between them. Germline CDR1 reads SGHTA; CDR2 reads FQGNSA. DNA of the CDR3: TGTGCCAGCAGCTTAGTGGGAGGCCCGGCCCTCTCCTACGAGCAGTACTTC. It specifies CASSLVGGPALSYEQYF.

This CDR3 is CASSYSPGPEYGYTF. CDR3 sequence (DNA): TGTGCCAGCAGTTACTCGCCAGGGCCTGAATATGGCTACACCTTC. The chain is built from TRBV6-5 and TRBJ1-2, with D maybe TRBD1 (5 bases). Germline values: CDR1 MNHEY, CDR2 SVGAGI. Deletions cut 0 bases from V and 5 bases from J, with 13 bases between. This CDR3 comprises 15 residues.

This clone appeared a few times. The identical CDR3 is also encoded by other nucleotide sequences in the sample. The rearrangement joins TRBV30 to TRBJ2-3, with TRBD2 as a possible D gene (5 bases). The CDR3 runs to 14 residues. With 3 bases removed from V and 1 base from J, the gap between germline ends came to 11 bases. Germline loops: CDR1 GTSNPN, CDR2 SVGIG (reference sequence). The CDR3 coding sequence is TGTGCCTGGAGCCGGAGCGGCCGCACAGATACGCAGTATTTT. This encodes CAWSRSGRTDTQYF.

This sequence joins TRBV30 and TRBJ1-6; TRBD1 matches 7 bases. After removal of 4 bases from V and 7 bases from J, the junction contained 4 bases not matched to a gene. This CDR3 is 13 amino acids long. The germline gives CDR1 GTSNPN, CDR2 SVGIG (reference sequence). The CDR3 nucleotides read TGTGCCTGGAACGACAGGGTGAATTCACCCCTCCACTTT. This sequence encodes CAWNDRVNSPLHF.

The chain recombines TRBV9 with TRBJ1-2, with D perhaps TRBD1 (5 bases). Trimming removed 1 base at V and 5 bases at J, with 12 bases between. Looked up from germline, CDR1 is SGDLS and CDR2 is YYNGEE. The CDR3 loop spans 14 amino acids. The CDR3 bases are TGTGCCAGCAGCGTAAGTCAGGGAGGGTATGGCTACACCTTC. Residues: CASSVSQGGYGYTF. Variable domain in full (rest from reference TRBV9 and TRBJ1-2): DSGVTQTPKHLITATGQRVTLRCSPRSGDLSVYWYQQSLDQGLQFLIQYYNGEERAKGNILERFSAQQFPDLHSELNLSSLELGDSALYFCASSVSQGGYGYTFGSGTRLTVV.

This clone occurred once. The chain joins TRBV27 to TRBJ2-1; TRBD2 agrees at 15 bases. Trimming cost V 7 bases and J 4 bases; bases outside gene matches: 5. This CDR3 is 16 amino acids long. Germline V gene sequence: CDR1 MNHEY, CDR2 SMNVEV (reference sequence). This CDR3 reads CASMGTSGRRYNEQFF. The CDR3 coding sequence is TGTGCCAGCATGGGGACTAGCGGGAGGAGATACAATGAGCAGTTCTTC.

The chain recombines TRBV27 with TRBJ2-4; 7 bases map to TRBD2. The CDR3 loop spans 14 amino acids. V trimming: 5 bases; J trimming: 6 bases; junction bases outside the gene matches: 7. Germline values: CDR1 MNHEY, CDR2 SMNVEV (reference sequence). CDR3: CASSPGGYLNIQYF. The CDR3 DNA reads TGTGCCAGCAGTCCCGGGGGGTACTTAAACATTCAGTACTTC.

DNA of the CDR3: TGTGCTAGTGGTTTGTCGGTGGGGCGGGAGAGCAATGAGCAGTTCTTC. Translating gives CASGLSVGRESNEQFF. The chain recombines TRBV12-5 with TRBJ2-1, with 7 bases that match TRBD2. The CDR3 length is 16 residues. Trimming removed 2 bases from V and 6 bases from J; junction bases left unmatched: 10. CDR1 and CDR2 from the germline V gene are LGHNT and FRNRAP.

This rearrangement joins TRBV7-6 to TRBJ1-2; perhaps TRBD1 as D (5 bases). V lost 1 base to trimming and J lost 5 bases, with 8 bases between them. CDR3 length equals 13 residues. Germline values: CDR1 SGHVS, CDR2 FNYEAQ. The CDR3, as DNA: TGTGCCAGCAGCTTAGGACAGCAATATGGCTACACCTTC. Translated, it gives CASSLGQQYGYTF.

The V call is TRBV7-2, the J call TRBJ1-2; 9 bases map to TRBD1. CDR3 length: 16 residues. V trimming: 6 bases; J trimming: 4 bases; junction bases outside the gene matches: 12. Germline V gene lookup returns CDR1 SGHTA and CDR2 FQGNSA. CDR3 in DNA: TGTGCCAGCAGTCCGGGACAGGGTGAATCGTTCTATGGCTACACCTTC. This translates into CASSPGQGESFYGYTF.

This clone has just a few counts. The CDR3 protein is CASSVMTGPGELFF. The CDR3 nucleotides read TGTGCCAGCAGCGTAATGACAGGGCCGGGGGAACTGTTTTTT. The chain recombines TRBV9 with TRBJ1-4, with 7 bases that match TRBD1. The V and J ends lost 1 base and 12 bases, in that order; junction bases with no gene match: 9. The CDR3 spans 14 residues. Germline V gives CDR1 SGDLS, CDR2 YYNGEE.